The entry below describes one T cell receptor (beta chain). Its specificity is not known. CDR3 length: 17 residues. Germline V gene lookup returns CDR1 MNHEY and CDR2 SMNVEV (reference sequence). The junction had 7 bases not matched to a gene; V was cut back by 2 bases and J by 4 bases. Per sorted-subset replicate PCR, input was around 200 ng DNA, representing around 29,000 T cell genomes. TCRdb's table, derived via immunoSEQ multiplex PCR, lists solely in-frame clones and lacks some. The profile shows 1.5 million to 2.5 million clones, just under 95% of them singletons. Terminally differentiated effector memory CD45RA+ cells were excluded from the naive CD8 cells, which were CD45RO-negative and positively selected for CCR7. This entry comes from a study of shared clonotypes between healthy human individuals. General study findings and limits: Despite large depth, rarefaction showed incomplete sorted-subset sequencing.

The clonotype was recovered from a young man in good health. The sequencing sample was made of naive CD8+ T cells sorted from blood. The chain combines TRBV27 with TRBJ2-1; 11 bases agree with TRBD2. CDR3 sequence (DNA): TGTGCCAGCAGTTTAGGTATAGCGGGAGGGGGTTACAATGAGCAGTTCTTC. As protein: CASSLGIAGGGYNEQFF.